The present TCR beta chain was sequenced within a study of T cell repertoires in cytomegalovirus infection. Study-wide background: Public TCR beta signature analysis indicated the presence of both CMV infection and matching HLA type.

This clonotype was picked up many times. The antigen remains undetermined. TCRdb analysed the reads with MiXCR anew, one entry per CDR3 protein. The profile shows 900,000 to 950,000 distinct CDR3 sequences, around 30% of them singletons. Germline lookup yields CDR1 SGHTA and CDR2 FQGNSA. V shed 5 bases and J 4 bases; nucleotides not matched to a gene: 7. This CDR3 has 15 amino acids. The source of this sequence is a human donor in good health (CMV status not recorded). Some clones in this sample may be carry-over from other donors' samples. V and J are TRBV7-2 and TRBJ1-4; TRBD1 aligns across 7 bases. The sample was cultured CD8+ T cells from PBMCs, taken from culture after CMV antigen stimulation. The CDR3 DNA is TGTGCCAGCAGCGTCCGGGACAGACATAATGAAAAACTGTTTTTT. Translation: CASSVRDRHNEKLFF.